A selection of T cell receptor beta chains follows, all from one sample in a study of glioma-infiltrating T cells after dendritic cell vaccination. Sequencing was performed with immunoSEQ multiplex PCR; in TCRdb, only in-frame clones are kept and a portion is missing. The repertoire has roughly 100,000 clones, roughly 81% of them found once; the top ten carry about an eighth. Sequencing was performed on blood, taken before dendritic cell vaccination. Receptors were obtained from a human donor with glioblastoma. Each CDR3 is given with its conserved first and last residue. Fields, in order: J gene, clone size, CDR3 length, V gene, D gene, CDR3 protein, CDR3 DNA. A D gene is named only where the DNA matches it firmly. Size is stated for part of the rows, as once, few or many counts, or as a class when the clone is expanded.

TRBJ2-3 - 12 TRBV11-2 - CASSLTVNTQYF TGTGCCAGCAGCTTGACAGTTAATACGCAGTATTTT
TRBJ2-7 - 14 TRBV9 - CASSVGTVSYEQYF TGTGCCAGCAGCGTAGGGACTGTATCCTACGAGCAGTACTTC
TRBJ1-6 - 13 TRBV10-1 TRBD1 CASRGQGDSPLHF TGCGCCAGCAGGGGACAGGGTGATTCACCCCTCCACTTT
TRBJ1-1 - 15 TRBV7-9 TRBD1 CASSPRTGRNTEAFF TGTGCCAGCAGCCCAAGGACAGGGAGGAACACTGAAGCTTTCTTT
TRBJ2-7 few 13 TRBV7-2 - CASSPTRSYEQYF TGTGCCAGCAGCCCTACCAGGTCCTACGAGCAGTACTTC
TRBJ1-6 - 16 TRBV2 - CASSSTGIIWNSPLHF TGTGCCAGCAGTTCGACAGGCATCATATGGAATTCACCCCTCCACTTT
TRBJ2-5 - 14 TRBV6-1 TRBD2 CASSEIGLEETQYF TGTGCCAGCAGTGAAATCGGACTAGAAGAGACCCAGTACTTC
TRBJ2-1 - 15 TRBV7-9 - CASSLAGGHHNEQFF TGTGCCAGCAGCTTAGCGGGGGGGCACCACAATGAGCAGTTCTTC
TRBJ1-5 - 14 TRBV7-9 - CASSSMTRNQPQHF TGTGCCAGCAGCTCAATGACAAGGAATCAGCCCCAGCATTTT
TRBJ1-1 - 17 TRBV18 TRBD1 CASSPSTDRGRGTEAFF TGTGCCAGCTCACCTTCAACGGACAGGGGGCGAGGCACTGAAGCTTTCTTT
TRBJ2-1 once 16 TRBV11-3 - CASSLDRGAGDNEQFF TGTGCCAGCAGCTTAGATCGGGGGGCCGGGGACAATGAGCAGTTCTTC
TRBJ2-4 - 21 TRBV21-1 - CASSNRERRLAGALAKNIQYF TGTGCCAGCAGCAACCGTGAAAGAAGATTAGCGGGAGCCCTAGCCAAAAACATTCAGTACTTC
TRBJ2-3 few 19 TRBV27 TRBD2 CASSFSGGARVEFTDTQYF TGTGCCAGCAGTTTCAGCGGGGGGGCCAGGGTAGAATTCACAGATACGCAGTATTTT
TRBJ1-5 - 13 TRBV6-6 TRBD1 CASRTGGGQPQHF TGTGCCAGCAGAACAGGGGGAGGCCAGCCCCAGCATTTT
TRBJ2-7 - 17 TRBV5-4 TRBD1 CASSFGQGALAAYEQYF TGTGCCAGCAGCTTCGGACAGGGGGCACTTGCAGCCTACGAGCAGTACTTC
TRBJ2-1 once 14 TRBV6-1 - CASRTLGLRPEQFF TGTGCCAGCAGAACGTTAGGACTGCGCCCTGAGCAGTTCTTC
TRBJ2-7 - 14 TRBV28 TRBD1 CASYRDSNIYEQYF TGTGCCAGCTACAGGGACAGTAACATCTACGAGCAGTACTTC
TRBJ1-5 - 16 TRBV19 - CASSIWSGGGRQPQHF TGTGCCAGTAGTATTTGGTCGGGCGGGGGCCGTCAGCCCCAGCATTTT
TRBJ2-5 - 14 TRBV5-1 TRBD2 CAASSGERGETQYF TGCGCCGCCAGCAGTGGTGAGCGGGGGGAGACCCAGTACTTC
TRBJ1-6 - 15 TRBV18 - CASSPTSIYNSPLHF TGTGCCAGCTCACCTACATCGATCTATAATTCACCCCTCCACTTT
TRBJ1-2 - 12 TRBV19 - CATKGVSYGYTF TGTGCCACCAAAGGGGTTTCCTATGGCTACACCTTC
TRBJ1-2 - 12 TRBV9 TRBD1 CASNTEGAGYTF TGTGCCAGCAATACGGAGGGGGCTGGCTACACCTTC
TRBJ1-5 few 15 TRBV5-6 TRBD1 CASSLGTGAGQPQHF TGTGCCAGCAGCTTGGGTACAGGGGCAGGACAGCCCCAGCATTTT
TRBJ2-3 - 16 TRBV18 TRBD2 CASSPSRAGVTDTQYF TGTGCCAGCTCACCATCTAGAGCGGGAGTAACAGATACGCAGTATTTT
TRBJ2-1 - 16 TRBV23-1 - CASSRNQGLSYNEQFF TGCGCCAGCAGTCGGAATCAGGGCCTCTCCTACAATGAGCAGTTCTTC
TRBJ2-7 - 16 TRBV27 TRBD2 CASSLGTSGPSYEQYF TGTGCCAGCAGCCTAGGGACTAGCGGGCCGTCCTACGAGCAGTACTTC
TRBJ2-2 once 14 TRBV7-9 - CARTSTANTGELFF TGTGCCAGAACTTCCACCGCGAACACCGGGGAGCTGTTTTTT
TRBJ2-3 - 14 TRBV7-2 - CASSGRDFTDTQYF TGTGCCAGCAGCGGCCGGGACTTCACAGATACGCAGTATTTT
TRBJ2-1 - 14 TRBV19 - CASSMESAYNEQFF TGTGCCAGTAGTATGGAGAGCGCCTACAATGAGCAGTTCTTC
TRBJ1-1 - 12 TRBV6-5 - CASSLGDTEAFF TGTGCCAGCAGTTTGGGAGACACTGAAGCTTTCTTT
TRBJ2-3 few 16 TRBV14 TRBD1 CASSPQGAILADTQYF TGTGCCAGCAGTCCTCAGGGGGCGATTCTGGCAGATACGCAGTATTTT
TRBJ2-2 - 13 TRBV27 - CASSVGGTGELFF TGTGCCAGCAGTGTCGGGGGCACCGGGGAGCTGTTTTTT
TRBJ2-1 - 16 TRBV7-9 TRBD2 CASSLSLAGSYNEQFF TGTGCCAGCAGCTTAAGTCTAGCGGGCTCCTACAATGAGCAGTTCTTC
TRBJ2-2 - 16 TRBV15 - CATSRDMGAGTGELFF TGTGCCACCAGCAGAGACATGGGGGCAGGAACCGGGGAGCTGTTTTTT
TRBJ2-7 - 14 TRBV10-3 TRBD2 CAISSSGGSYEQYF TGTGCCATCAGTTCTAGCGGGGGATCCTACGAGCAGTACTTC
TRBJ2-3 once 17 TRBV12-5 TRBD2 CASERNPRGGHTDTQYF TGTGCTAGTGAGCGTAACCCGCGGGGGGGCCACACAGATACGCAGTATTTT
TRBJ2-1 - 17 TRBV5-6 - CASSRVFAGRHYNEQFF TGTGCCAGCAGCAGAGTCTTCGCGGGGCGACATTACAATGAGCAGTTCTTC
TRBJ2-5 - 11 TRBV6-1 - CASSRRETQYF TGTGCCAGCAGTAGGCGGGAGACCCAGTACTTC
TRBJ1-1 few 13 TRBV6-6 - CASSLNRATEAFF TGTGCCAGCAGTCTCAACAGGGCCACTGAAGCTTTCTTT
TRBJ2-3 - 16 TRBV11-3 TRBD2 CASSGTSGGSTDTQYF TGTGCCAGCAGCGGTACTAGCGGGGGGAGCACAGATACGCAGTATTTT
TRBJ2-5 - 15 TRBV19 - CASSIVGGGQETQYF TGTGCCAGTAGTATAGTCGGGGGAGGCCAAGAGACCCAGTACTTC
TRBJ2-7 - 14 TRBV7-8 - CASSFTGSSYEQYF TGTGCCAGCAGCTTTACAGGGAGCTCCTACGAGCAGTACTTC
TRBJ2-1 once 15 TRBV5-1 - CASRPAESSYNEQFF TGCGCCAGCAGGCCCGCGGAGAGCTCCTACAATGAGCAGTTCTTC
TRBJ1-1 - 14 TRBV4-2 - CASRYGALNTEAFF TGTGCCAGCAGATACGGAGCCTTGAACACTGAAGCTTTCTTT
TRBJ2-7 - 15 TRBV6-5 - CASSYSTDPSYEQYF TGTGCCAGCAGTTACTCGACAGATCCTTCCTACGAGCAGTACTTC
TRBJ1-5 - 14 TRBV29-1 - CSVGYGGGCQPQHF TGCAGCGTTGGGTACGGGGGGGGGTGTCAGCCCCAGCATTTT
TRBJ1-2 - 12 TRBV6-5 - CASSLADYGYTF TGTGCCAGCAGTTTAGCCGACTATGGCTACACCTTC
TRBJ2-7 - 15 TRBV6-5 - CASSYSSTVFYEQYF TGTGCCAGCAGTTACTCATCGACAGTTTTCTACGAGCAGTACTTC
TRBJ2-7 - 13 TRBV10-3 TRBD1 CAIRDRVAYEQYF TGTGCCATCAGGGACAGGGTCGCCTACGAGCAGTACTTC
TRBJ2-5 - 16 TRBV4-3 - CASSQDFHGVRETQYF TGCGCCAGCAGCCAAGATTTTCATGGAGTGAGAGAGACCCAGTACTTC
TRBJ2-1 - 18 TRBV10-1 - CASSSGGQGMSVYNEQFF TGCGCCAGCAGCTCCGGGGGGCAGGGAATGTCAGTCTACAATGAGCAGTTCTTC
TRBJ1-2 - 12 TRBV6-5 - CASSDSRDTYTF TGTGCCAGCAGTGATTCGAGGGATACCTACACCTTC
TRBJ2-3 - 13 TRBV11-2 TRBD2 CASSPSGGDTQYF TGTGCCAGCAGCCCTAGCGGGGGAGATACGCAGTATTTT
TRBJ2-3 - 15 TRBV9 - CASSVRRGGTDTQYF TGTGCCAGCAGCGTAAGGAGGGGGGGAACTGATACGCAGTATTTT
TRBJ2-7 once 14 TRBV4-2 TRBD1 CASSQRQGAHEQYF TGTGCCAGCAGCCAAAGGCAGGGGGCCCACGAGCAGTACTTC
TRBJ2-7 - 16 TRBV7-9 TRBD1 CASSPYAGTGQYEQYF TGTGCCAGCAGCCCATATGCTGGGACAGGGCAATACGAGCAGTACTTC
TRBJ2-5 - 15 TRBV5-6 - CASTLPGGALETQYF TGTGCCAGCACCCTGCCTGGGGGGGCGCTGGAGACCCAGTACTTC
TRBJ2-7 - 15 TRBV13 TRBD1 CASSSRPGTGYEQYF TGTGCCAGCAGCTCCCGCCCCGGGACAGGCTACGAGCAGTACTTC
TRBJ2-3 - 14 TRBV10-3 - CAISVYSSTDTQYF TGTGCCATCAGTGTGTACAGTAGCACAGATACGCAGTATTTT
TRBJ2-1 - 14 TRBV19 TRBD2 CASGRGVTRPPQFF TGTGCCAGTGGTCGGGGGGTAACTAGGCCCCCGCAGTTCTTC